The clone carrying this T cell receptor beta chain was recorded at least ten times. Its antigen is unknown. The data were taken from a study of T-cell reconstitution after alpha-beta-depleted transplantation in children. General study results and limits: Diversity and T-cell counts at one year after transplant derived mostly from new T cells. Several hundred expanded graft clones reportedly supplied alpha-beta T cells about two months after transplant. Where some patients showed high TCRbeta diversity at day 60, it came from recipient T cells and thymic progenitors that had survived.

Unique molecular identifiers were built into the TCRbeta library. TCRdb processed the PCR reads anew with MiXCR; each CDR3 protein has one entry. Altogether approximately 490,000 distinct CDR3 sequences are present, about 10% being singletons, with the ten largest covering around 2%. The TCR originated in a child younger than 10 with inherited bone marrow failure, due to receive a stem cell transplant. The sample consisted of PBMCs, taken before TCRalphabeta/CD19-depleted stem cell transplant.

The DNA of the CDR3 is TGTGCCTGGAGGGCTCAGGGGTGGACTGAAGCTTTCTTT. Protein: CAWRAQGWTEAFF. The V call is TRBV30, the J call TRBJ1-1, with a weak D call TRBD1 (6 bases). This CDR3 has 13 amino acids. Looked up from germline, CDR1 is GTSNPN and CDR2 is SVGIG (reference sequence). Trimming pared 3 bases from V and 5 bases from J, leaving 13 bases between.